Listed below are T cell receptor beta chains from one sample, sequenced in a study of T cell repertoires in cytomegalovirus infection. Using its own MiXCR run on the reads, TCRdb lists one record per CDR3 protein. Seen here are 300,000 to 450,000 distinct CDR3 sequences, roughly 18% observed once, and the top ten hold around 8.6%. Sample: PBMCs. The receptors shown here come from a human donor in good health (CMV status not recorded). Some clones in this sample may be carry-over from other donors' samples. Both conserved end residues are part of each CDR3. The D gene is left open where the match is weak. A row's size may be missing; if present it is once, few, many or a size class.

>TRBJ2-7|TRBD2|many|TRBV7-2
CASSLAGRYEQYF
TGTGCCAGCAGTCTAGCGGGGCGCTACGAGCAGTACTTC
>TRBJ2-3|-|few|TRBV6-2/TRBV6-3
CASRPGHAADTQYF
TGTGCCAGCAGGCCGGGACACGCCGCAGATACGCAGTATTTT
>TRBJ1-3|-|few|TRBV7-6
CASSPWTKLSGNTIYF
TGTGCCAGCAGCCCCTGGACCAAACTCTCTGGAAACACCATATATTTT
>TRBJ1-1|-|many|TRBV7-9
CASSLAIDTEAFF
TGTGCCAGCAGCTTAGCGATTGATACTGAAGCTTTCTTT
>TRBJ2-1|-|-|TRBV12-3/TRBV12-4
CASTPGGTPPYEQFF
TGTGCCAGCACTCCCGGGGGGACACCTCCTTATGAGCAGTTCTTC
>TRBJ2-3|-|-|TRBV24-1
CATSESFRGDTQYF
TGTGCCACCAGTGAGTCATTCCGAGGGGATACGCAGTATTTT
>TRBJ1-5|-|-|TRBV2
CASSEDHYSNQPQHF
TGTGCCAGCAGTGAGGACCATTATAGCAATCAGCCCCAGCATTTT
>TRBJ1-1|-|-|TRBV23-1
CASSADLKDTEAFF
TGCGCCAGCAGTGCCGATTTGAAGGACACTGAAGCTTTCTTT
>TRBJ1-6|-|-|TRBV7-9
CASSPRLGSPLHF
TGTGCCAGCAGCCCAAGGTTGGGTTCACCCCTCCACTTT
>TRBJ1-5|-|-|TRBV20-1
CSAEGQGINQPQHF
TGCAGTGCAGAGGGGCAGGGTATCAATCAGCCCCAGCATTTT
>TRBJ2-2|TRBD2|-|TRBV12-3/TRBV12-4
CASRVAGGTGELFF
TGTGCCAGCAGGGTAGCGGGAGGCACCGGGGAGCTGTTTTTT
>TRBJ2-5|-|-|TRBV11-3
CASSQGAGTQETQYF
TGTGCCAGCAGCCAGGGAGCGGGGACACAAGAGACCCAGTACTTC
>TRBJ1-6|TRBD1|few|TRBV5-6
CASSLWDRDYSPLHF
TGTGCCAGCAGCTTGTGGGACAGGGACTATTCACCCCTCCACTTT
>TRBJ1-2|-|once|TRBV20-1
CSAPRGANYGYTF
TGCAGTGCCCCACGGGGGGCTAACTATGGCTACACCTTC
>TRBJ1-2|-|many|TRBV24-1
CATSDHTGNYGYTF
TGTGCCACCAGTGACCACACAGGGAACTATGGCTACACCTTC
>TRBJ2-1|-|many|TRBV6-1
CASNQNNEQFF
TGTGCCAGCAACCAAAACAATGAGCAGTTCTTC
>TRBJ1-5|-|-|TRBV2
CASSEAPRDNRNQPQHF
TGTGCCAGCAGTGAAGCGCCAAGAGACAATCGCAATCAGCCCCAGCATTTT
>TRBJ1-1|-|few|TRBV20-1
CSARVGYTEAFF
TGCAGTGCTAGAGTCGGGTACACTGAAGCTTTCTTT
>TRBJ2-4|-|many|TRBV12-3/TRBV12-4
CASSLGGGLLAKNIQYF
TGTGCCAGCAGTTTAGGCGGGGGCCTTCTAGCCAAAAACATTCAGTACTTC
>TRBJ2-5|TRBD1|many|TRBV7-6
CASSLKAQGTAYQETQYF
TGTGCCAGCAGCCTAAAGGCCCAAGGGACAGCGTACCAAGAGACCCAGTACTTC
>TRBJ1-3|-|few|TRBV7-2
CASSLIVLSGNTIYF
TGTGCCAGCAGCTTAATAGTCCTCTCTGGAAACACCATATATTTT
>TRBJ2-1|-|few|TRBV2
CASSVLRTGEQFF
TGTGCCAGCAGTGTTCTCCGGACTGGCGAGCAGTTCTTC